These 15 T cell receptor beta chains share one sample of origin, sequenced in a study of shared clonotypes between healthy human individuals. Using immunoSEQ multiplex PCR, the repertoire was profiled, and TCRdb retains in-frame clones only, with some absent. The sample consists of roughly 2 million clones, approximately 94% of them appearing once. Sequencing used naive CD4+ T cells sorted from blood. Subset here: CD45RA+ positively selected. The receptors were gathered from a man aged 18 to 29 in good health.

V gene TRBV27 combines with J gene TRBJ1-1; 7 nucleotides align to TRBD1. This CDR3 has 15 amino acids. The V gene end was trimmed by 6 bases and the J gene end by 0 bases; junction bases not matched to a gene: 7. CDR1 and CDR2 (germline): MNHEY, SMNVEV (reference sequence). This CDR3 is CASSTRTGLNTEAFF. Here the CDR3 DNA reads TGTGCCAGCAGCACTCGGACAGGTCTGAACACTGAAGCTTTCTTT.

This clone was found once. CDR3 bases: TGTGCCAGTAGTATCCTGACACGGATCGGAACTGGAAACACCATATATTTT. It specifies CASSILTRIGTGNTIYF. The chain has TRBV19 and TRBJ1-3; D is undetermined. This CDR3 region has 17 residues. Germline V gives CDR1 LNHDA, CDR2 SQIVND (reference sequence). Trimming took off 3 bases at V and 2 bases at J, with 17 bases between the two ends.

The chain uses TRBV2 and TRBJ2-1; D is unresolved. This CDR3 has 14 residues. Germline loops: CDR1 SNHLY, CDR2 FYNNEI. The V and J ends lost 7 bases and 6 bases respectively, with 16 bases between them. CDR3 amino acids: CASKANPTSNEQFF. DNA for the CDR3: TGTGCCAGCAAGGCCAATCCCACAAGCAATGAGCAGTTCTTC.

The V call is TRBV6-1, the J call TRBJ2-2, with no clear D. The CDR3 covers 15 residues. Germline V CDR1 and CDR2: MNHNS, SASEGT. Trimming took off 4 bases at V and 5 bases at J, with 14 bases between the two ends. The CDR3 nucleotides are TGTGCCAGCAGTGCCCCCCCACAGCTTACCGGGGAGCTGTTTTTT. This encodes CASSAPPQLTGELFF.

The V and J genes are TRBV30 and TRBJ1-5, with 9 bases identical to TRBD1. Germline V gene data show CDR1 as GTSNPN and CDR2 as SVGIG (reference sequence). Trimming cost V 4 bases and J 6 bases; bases outside gene matches: 13. CDR3 length: 16 amino acids. CDR3 residues: CAWKEQGAGSGQPQHF. The CDR3 DNA reads as TGTGCCTGGAAAGAACAGGGGGCGGGGTCAGGTCAGCCCCAGCATTTT.

The chain has TRBV5-1 and TRBJ2-7; 9 bases map to TRBD1. With V trimmed by 6 bases and J by 6 bases, 7 bases remained unmatched. Germline CDR1 and CDR2: SGHRS and YFSETQ. The CDR3 is 13 residues long. This CDR3 is CASTTGTGIEQYF. The CDR3 region has the DNA TGCGCCAGCACCACCGGGACAGGGATCGAGCAGTACTTC.

The V call is TRBV5-4, the J call TRBJ2-5; a weak D match, TRBD2 (6 bases). This CDR3 has 16 amino acids. Trimming removed 1 base from V and 4 bases from J, with 17 bases in between. The germline CDR1 and CDR2 sequences are SGHNT and YYREEE (reference sequence). CDR3 amino acids: CASSLYGEVKIETQYF. The CDR3 DNA follows: TGTGCCAGCAGCTTGTACGGGGAGGTTAAGATAGAGACCCAGTACTTC.

This clone was seen only once. The V call is TRBV10-3, the J call TRBJ2-1, with TRBD2 matching 10 bases. CDR3 size: 14 residues. With V trimmed by 6 bases and J by 3 bases, 2 bases remained unmatched. Germline CDR1 is ENHRY and CDR2 is SYGVKD. The CDR3 DNA is TGTGCCATCAGGGGGACTAGCGACTACAATGAGCAGTTCTTC. Translating gives CAIRGTSDYNEQFF.

The chain uses TRBV27 and TRBJ2-7; 9 positions agree with TRBD2. V lost 4 bases to trimming and J lost 1 base; unmatched junction nucleotides: 5. CDR3 size: 15 residues. Per germline, CDR1 MNHEY and CDR2 SMNVEV (reference sequence). The CDR3 DNA sequence: TGTGCCAGCAGTTCCTCTAGCGGGACTTCCTACGAGCAGTACTTC. This translates into CASSSSSGTSYEQYF.

The genes are TRBV10-2 and TRBJ2-5, with D tentatively TRBD2 (6 bases). Trimming took 3 bases from V and 4 from J, leaving 9 bases between them. The CDR3 length is 13 residues. Germline V gene data show CDR1 as WSHSY and CDR2 as SAAADI. CDR3 in DNA: TGCGCCAGCAGTGACGGGGGTGCAGAGACCCAGTACTTC. Its protein product is CASSDGGAETQYF.

A single count supports this clone. V usage is TRBV10-3 and J usage is TRBJ2-5; tentative D call: TRBD1 (5 bases). Trimming removed 4 bases from V and 11 bases from J, with 14 bases in between. Germline CDR1 is ENHRY and CDR2 is SYGVKD. The CDR3 has 12 residues. In nucleotides, the CDR3 is TGTGCCATCAGTGCTCAGGGAACCCCTCAGTACTTC. Translating it yields CAISAQGTPQYF.

This clone was detected only once. The J gene is TRBJ2-3, the V gene TRBV28, with 8 bases fitting TRBD2. The ends lost 6 bases at V and 2 bases at J; junction bases unmatched: 16. In germline, CDR1 is MDHEN, CDR2 SYDVKM. This CDR3 spans 18 amino acids. The CDR3 here is CASSPYPERGRDTDTQYF. CDR3 sequence (DNA): TGTGCCAGCAGCCCATATCCGGAGCGGGGGAGAGACACAGATACGCAGTATTTT.

The chain joins TRBV6-1 to TRBJ1-2; the D is unclear. Germline CDR1 reads MNHNS; CDR2 reads SASEGT. Deletions cut 2 bases from V and 6 bases from J, with 4 bases between. CDR3 length equals 11 residues. The CDR3 nucleotides read TGTGCCAGCAGTGAATATGATGGCTACACCTTC. Translating it yields CASSEYDGYTF.

The chain combines TRBV27 with TRBJ2-1, with TRBD2 matching over 7 bases. Germline CDR1 MNHEY, CDR2 SMNVEV (reference sequence). The CDR3 is 15 amino acids. With 6 bases clipped from V and 5 bases from J, the junction kept 10 bases outside the gene matches. The CDR3 is CASSPAGLRDNEQFF. The CDR3 nucleotides are TGTGCCAGCAGCCCAGCGGGACTTAGGGACAATGAGCAGTTCTTC.

The rearrangement links TRBV2 to TRBJ2-2; TRBD1 aligns across 7 bases. The germline V gene has CDR1 SNHLY and CDR2 FYNNEI. The trim removed 6 bases at V and 0 bases at J, leaving 4 bases unmatched. The CDR3 runs 15 residues. This chain's CDR3 is CASSLQGANTGELFF. The CDR3 region has the DNA TGTGCCAGCAGCCTCCAGGGGGCGAACACCGGGGAGCTGTTTTTT.